Detailed here is one T cell receptor (beta chain). Its antigen is unidentified. From germline, CDR1 is SEHNR and CDR2 FQNEAQ (reference sequence). The CDR3 spans 16 residues. V gave up 0 bases and J gave up 2 bases, with 13 bases separating them. With 60 Vbeta and 13 Jbeta primers, the PCR was carried out. The protocol was immunoSEQ multiplex PCR, while the TCRdb copy is restricted to in-frame clones and leaves out a portion. The table records roughly 160,000 clones, around 80% of them present only once. This sample stems from a study of cytomegalovirus exposure and HLA in healthy donors. Study-wide findings and caveats: The likely explanation for a cluster of highly shared sequence variants was sequencing artifact. The productive fraction for most TCR beta V segments was about 87% or about 30% in an earlier analysis. For TCR beta chains, V- and J-gene trimming was later linked to a missense DCLRE1C variant. A later analysis found that most CMV-associated TCR beta chains appeared HLA-restricted.

This TCR derives from a male donor in good health and CMV-seropositive. Sequencing used PBMCs. The V call is TRBV7-9, the J call TRBJ2-5, with D possibly matching TRBD2 (7 bases). The CDR3, as DNA: TGTGCCAGCAGCTTAGCGGCAGGGAGGGGGCAAGAGACCCAGTACTTC. This sequence encodes CASSLAAGRGQETQYF. Full variable domain (missing parts from reference TRBV7-9 and TRBJ2-5): DTGVSQNPRHKITKRGQNVTFRCDPISEHNRLYWYRQTLGQGPEFLTYFQNEAQLEKSRLLSDRFSAERPKGSFSTLEIQRTEQGDSAMYLCASSLAAGRGQETQYFGPGTRLLVL.